This T cell receptor beta chain comes out of a study of neurological immune-mediated disorders. Study-wide results and caveats: In HTLV-1-associated myelopathy, TCR clonal expansion was greatest, and in multiple sclerosis it was least, below healthy controls.

This clonotype was observed many times. Its antigen is currently unknown. The authors made cDNA by 5'RACE with 10-nucleotide random UMIs. Every sequencing run returned over 160 million TCR-beta sequences, which were derived from 15-18 subjects. TCRdb reprocessed the 5' RACE reads via MiXCR and lists one record per CDR3 protein. The sample records approximately 44,000 distinct CDR3 sequences, about 15% being singletons. With 6 bases removed from V and 3 bases from J, the gap between germline ends came to 15 bases. Per germline, CDR1 DFQATT and CDR2 SNEGSKA (reference sequence). The CDR3 runs to 13 residues. Sorted libraries used approximately 910,000 CD4+ or CD8+ T cells.

The chain employs TRBV20-1 and TRBJ2-7, with a weak D call TRBD2 (7 bases). This TCR came from a woman aged 55 to 70 with HTLV-1-associated myelopathy (HAM/TSP). Input material: CD4+ T cells from blood. The CDR3 here is CSAQGGGYYEQYF. The CDR3 nucleotides read TGCAGTGCCCAAGGGGGAGGGTACTACGAGCAGTACTTC.